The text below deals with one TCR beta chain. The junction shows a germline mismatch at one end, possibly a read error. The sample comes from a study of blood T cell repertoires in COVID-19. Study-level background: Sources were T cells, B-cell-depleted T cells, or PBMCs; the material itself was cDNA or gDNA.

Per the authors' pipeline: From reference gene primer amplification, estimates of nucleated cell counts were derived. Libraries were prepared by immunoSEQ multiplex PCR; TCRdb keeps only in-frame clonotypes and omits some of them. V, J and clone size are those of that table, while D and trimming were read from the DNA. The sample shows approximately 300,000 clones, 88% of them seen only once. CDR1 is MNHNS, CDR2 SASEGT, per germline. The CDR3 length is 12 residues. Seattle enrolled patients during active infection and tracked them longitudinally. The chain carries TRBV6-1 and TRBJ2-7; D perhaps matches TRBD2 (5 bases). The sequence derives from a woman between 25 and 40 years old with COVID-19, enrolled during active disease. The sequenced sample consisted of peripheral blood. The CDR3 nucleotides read TGTGCCAGCAGTGAATGGAGGAACGAGCGGTACTTC. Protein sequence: CASSEWRNERYF.